This T cell receptor (beta chain) was recorded in a study of T cells expressing NK-cell markers. Looking at the study overall: Underlying the TCR beta repertoires were sorted CD3+CD56+NKG2C+, CD3+CD56+NKG2C- and CD3+CD56-NKG2C+ T cells. Sequenced donors, eight in total, included seven who were HCMV-seropositive and one who was seronegative.

The V gene's germline CDR1 is LGHDT and CDR2 YNNKEL (reference sequence). The CDR3 is 13 amino acids. TCRdb re-called the 5' RACE reads and gives one entry per CDR3 protein, without DNA. The sample data list 200,000 to 300,000 distinct CDR3 sequences. The sequence was obtained from a woman between 18 and 70 years old in good health. The sample consisted of blood T cells: a sorted CD56 or NKG2C T cell subset, CD4+ or CD8+ T cells, or bulk PBMC T cells (not recorded which). The V call is TRBV3-1, the J call TRBJ2-5. The CDR3 spells CASSQLSKETQYF.